The subject of this entry is one TCR beta chain. Sequencing was performed with immunoSEQ multiplex PCR; in TCRdb, only in-frame clones are kept and a portion is missing. This repertoire shows roughly 80,000 clones, 92% found once; its top ten account for around 3%. The sample belongs to a study of T cell changes during pregnancy in multiple sclerosis. The CDR3 spans 13 residues. V lost 5 bases and J 4 bases, leaving 11 bases between the germline ends. Germline CDR1 MDHEN, CDR2 SYDVKM. Material: peripheral blood, obtained before pregnancy. The chain combines TRBV28 with TRBJ1-2; maybe TRBD1 (6 bases). The source is a female donor with multiple sclerosis, enrolled in a pregnancy study. The CDR3 loop is CASSAGQSYGYTF. For the CDR3, the DNA is TGTGCCAGCAGTGCAGGACAGAGCTATGGCTACACCTTC.